This TCR beta chain was profiled in a study of blood T cell repertoires in COVID-19. Overall study context: Sources were T cells, B-cell-depleted T cells, or PBMCs; the material itself was cDNA or gDNA.

TCRdb's copy holds only in-frame clones and misses some; the assay was immunoSEQ multiplex PCR. This repertoire shows 300,000 to 400,000 clones, about 89% found once; its top ten account for 2.3%. Seattle-derived patients entered the study during active infection and were followed longitudinally. Trimming at V came to 10 bases and at J to 4 bases, leaving 15 bases not matched to a gene. The CDR3 consists of 16 residues. In germline, CDR1 is SNHLY, CDR2 FYNNEI. Sequenced: peripheral blood. This sequence was found in an older woman with COVID-19, enrolled during active disease. This chain connects TRBV2 to TRBJ1-2; 10 nucleotides line up with TRBD1. The CDR3 here is CATSRDRGPLGYGYTF. DNA for the CDR3: TGTGCCACAAGCCGGGACAGGGGCCCTCTGGGCTATGGCTACACCTTC. Variable domain in full (rest from reference TRBV2 and TRBJ1-2): EPEVTQTPSHQVTQMGQEVILRCVPISNHLYFYWYRQILGQKVEFLVSFYNNEISEKSEIFDDQFSVERPDGSNFTLKIRSTKLEDSAMYFCATSRDRGPLGYGYTFGSGTRLTVV.